The 20 T cell receptor beta chains presented below share a single source sample, sequenced in a study of blood T cell repertoires in COVID-19. Sequencing was performed with immunoSEQ multiplex PCR; in TCRdb, only in-frame clones are kept and a portion is missing. The sample has a few hundred thousand clones; about 87% are singletons. Sequencing was performed on peripheral blood. The receptors come from a man between 60 and 75 years old who had recovered from COVID-19.

The V gene is TRBV19, the J gene TRBJ2-2, with a weak D call TRBD1 (6 bases). This CDR3 comprises 18 residues. The germline V and J ends were trimmed by 7 bases and 4 bases, with 25 bases remaining between them. Germline CDR1 reads LNHDA; CDR2 reads SQIVND (reference sequence). The CDR3 loop is CASTSQRPGQGITGELFF. The CDR3 DNA reads TGTGCCAGTACAAGCCAGCGACCGGGTCAGGGGATCACCGGGGAGCTGTTTTTT.

The gene calls are TRBV5-1 and TRBJ1-4, with a tentative D call TRBD1 (6 bases). The CDR3 sequence is 16 residues long. CDR1 and CDR2 from the germline V gene are SGHRS and YFSETQ. V was cut by 3 bases and J by 8 bases, with 20 bases left in between. CDR3 bases: TGCGCCAGCAGCTCCGGGACACTCCTCCGGGCCGAAAAACTGTTTTTT. This encodes CASSSGTLLRAEKLFF.

The chain recombines TRBV12-3 or TRBV12-4 with TRBJ1-2; D gene ambiguous. Trimming cost V 8 bases and J 5 bases, with 9 bases left between them. The CDR3 runs to 11 residues. CDR3 coding DNA: TGTGCCAGCCGGTCCGATTATGGCTACACCTTC. It specifies CASRSDYGYTF.

The V and J genes are TRBV5-1 and TRBJ1-2, with TRBD1 identical over 10 bases. The CDR3 totals 14 residues. V dropped 4 bases and J dropped 6; count of bases not matched to a gene: 6. Germline V gene sequence: CDR1 SGHRS, CDR2 YFSETQ. The CDR3 DNA follows: TGCGCCAGCAGCATACCAGGACAGGGGGATGGCTACACCTTC. It translates to CASSIPGQGDGYTF.

This chain joins TRBV4-2 and TRBJ2-7; D remains ambiguous. The CDR3 totals 13 residues. V was pared by 0 bases and J by 4 bases, with 7 bases between. CDR1 LGHNA and CDR2 YNFKEQ come from the germline V gene. The CDR3 region is CASSQDVRYEQYF. The CDR3 DNA reads as TGTGCCAGCAGCCAAGATGTGCGGTACGAGCAGTACTTC.

This chain joins TRBV6-6 and TRBJ1-1; TRBD1 agrees at 10 bases. J lost 4 bases, V lost 5 bases, and 16 bases had no gene match. The germline V gene encodes CDR1 MNHNY and CDR2 SVGAGI (reference sequence). The CDR3 is made up of 18 amino acids. This CDR3 is CASSRTTMTGGMGTEAFF. The CDR3 bases are TGTGCCAGCAGTCGTACGACAATGACAGGGGGCATGGGCACTGAAGCTTTCTTT.

The genes are TRBV7-3 and TRBJ2-7; TRBD2 agrees at 8 bases. CDR1 is SGHTA and CDR2 is FQGTGA in the germline V gene. CDR3 length equals 15 residues. V dropped 1 base and J dropped 2; count of bases not matched to a gene: 4. CDR3 sequence reads: CASSLIAGPAYEQYF. The CDR3 DNA reads TGTGCCAGCAGCTTAATAGCGGGGCCCGCCTACGAGCAGTACTTC.

The V and J genes are TRBV21-1 and TRBJ1-1; the DNA was not compared with TRBD1, the D call given in the table. TRBV21-1 is a pseudogene locus. The CDR3 loop spans 15 amino acids. The CDR3 here is CASSKAGSDSTEAFF. CDR3 sequence (DNA): TGTGCCAGCAGCAAAGCTGGGTCTGACAGCACTGAAGCTTTCTTT.

V and J are TRBV30 and TRBJ1-5, with TRBD1 identical over 7 bases. The germline V gene encodes CDR1 GTSNPN and CDR2 SVGIG (reference sequence). This CDR3 is built from 14 residues. Trimming cost V 1 base and J 4 bases; bases outside gene matches: 4. CDR3 protein: CAWSAPGQNQPQHF. CDR3 nucleotides: TGTGCCTGGAGTGCACCGGGACAGAATCAGCCCCAGCATTTT.

Comment on this clone: At the DNA level, this CDR3 is encoded by other sequences in the same sample as well. J is TRBJ1-2 and V is TRBV19; D ambiguous. The germline gives CDR1 LNHDA, CDR2 SQIVND (reference sequence). The CDR3 extends over 13 amino acids. V shed 3 bases and J shed 4 bases, with 9 bases lying between them. Written as DNA, the CDR3 is TGTGCCAGTAGTATCCCTCGGGGCTATGGCTACACCTTC. As protein: CASSIPRGYGYTF.

The rearrangement links TRBV30 to TRBJ1-1, with 8 bases matching TRBD1. V was clipped by 3 bases and J by 8 bases; unmatched bases: 8. The germline CDR1 and CDR2 sequences are GTSNPN and SVGIG (reference sequence). The CDR3 loop spans 13 amino acids. CDR3 DNA sequence: TGTGCCTGGAGCCCGGACAGGGCTTGGGAAGCTTTCTTT. This codes for CAWSPDRAWEAFF.

The gene calls are TRBV19 and TRBJ2-7; tentative D call: TRBD1 (6 bases). Trimming pared 6 bases from V and 1 base from J, leaving 10 bases between. From germline, CDR1 is LNHDA and CDR2 SQIVND (reference sequence). The CDR3 length is 13 residues. The CDR3 DNA sequence: TGTGCCAGTAGCTTGACAGGATCCTACGAGCAGTACTTC. Translation gives CASSLTGSYEQYF.

This chain uses TRBV5-6 with TRBJ1-2; maybe TRBD1 (6 bases). This CDR3 has 15 residues. The germline CDR1 and CDR2 sequences are SGHDT and YYEEEE. Trimming took 3 bases from V and 4 from J, leaving 16 bases between them. The chain's CDR3 is CASSYPSQGSYGYTF. In nucleotides, the CDR3 is TGTGCCAGCAGCTACCCATCACAGGGCTCCTATGGCTACACCTTC. Based on the CDR3 plus reference TRBV5-6 and TRBJ1-2, the full variable domain is DAGVTQSPTHLIKTRGQQVTLRCSPKSGHDTVSWYQQALGQGPQFIFQYYEEEERQRGNFPDRFSGHQFPNYSSELNVNALLLGDSALYLCASSYPSQGSYGYTFGSGTRLTVV.

This rearrangement joins TRBV6-4 to TRBJ2-1; 9 bases map to TRBD2. After removal of 6 bases from V and 6 bases from J, the junction contained 9 bases not matched to a gene. In germline, CDR1 is MRHNA, CDR2 SNTAGT. The CDR3 loop spans 15 amino acids. The CDR3 DNA reads as TGTGCCAGCAGCGCTAGCGGGGCGAACCTCAATGAGCAGTTCTTC. It specifies CASSASGANLNEQFF.

This chain joins TRBV19 and TRBJ2-3; D may be TRBD1 (7 bases). This CDR3 contains 15 residues. V shed 6 bases and J shed 2 bases, with 15 bases lying between them. Per germline, CDR1 LNHDA and CDR2 SQIVND (reference sequence). CDR3 sequence: CASSNRQGLTDTQYF. For the CDR3, the DNA is TGTGCCAGTAGCAACCGACAGGGACTCACAGATACGCAGTATTTT.

This sequence joins TRBV18 and TRBJ1-5, with TRBD1 matching over 8 bases. CDR3 length equals 15 residues. The trim removed 3 bases at V and 1 base at J, leaving 2 bases unmatched. Germline values: CDR1 KGHSH, CDR2 LQKENI. The CDR3 is CASSPWTGSNQPQHF. The CDR3 DNA reads TGTGCCAGCTCACCCTGGACAGGGAGCAATCAGCCCCAGCATTTT.

The V and J genes are TRBV7-2 and TRBJ1-2; no definite D call. The germline V gene encodes CDR1 SGHTA and CDR2 FQGNSA. The CDR3 consists of 12 residues. CDR3 in amino acids: CASAYGDYGYTF. Written as DNA, the CDR3 is TGTGCTTCTGCTTACGGAGATTATGGCTACACCTTC.

V is TRBV10-3 and J is TRBJ1-3; 8 positions agree with TRBD1. With 6 bases clipped from V and 4 bases from J, the junction kept 8 bases outside the gene matches. The CDR3 has 15 amino acids. Per germline, CDR1 ENHRY and CDR2 SYGVKD. The CDR3 DNA follows: TGTGCCATCAGCCTCTCAGGGGGCACAGGAAACACCATATATTTT. It encodes CAISLSGGTGNTIYF.

This chain connects TRBV4-1 to TRBJ2-7; 7 bases match TRBD2. Germline lookup yields CDR1 MGHRA and CDR2 YSYEKL. The CDR3 contains 13 residues. V shed 4 bases, J shed 6 bases, and the junction held 6 bases outside the gene matches. The CDR3: CASSLRGGFEQYF. CDR3 sequence (DNA): TGCGCCAGCAGCCTCCGGGGAGGGTTCGAGCAGTACTTC.

This clone was counted between two and nine times. Mismatch with germline at one junction end may stem from a read error. The J gene is TRBJ1-5, the V gene TRBV6-2 or TRBV6-3; the D gene is possibly TRBD1 (5 bases). CDR1 and CDR2 from the germline V gene are MNHEY and SVGEGT. The CDR3 is 12 residues long. This CDR3 reads CASSYSLRGPIF. The CDR3 coding sequence is TGTGCCAGCAGTTACTCGCTTAGGGGCCCCATTTTT.